This T cell receptor beta chain was found in a study of T cells in Graves' hyperthyroidism and ophthalmopathy. Study-level points and caveats: Expanded thyroid clonotypes (above 0.001) were mostly also found in blood.

TCR beta CDR3 sequences were amplified from RNA transcripts. The TCR CDR3 was amplified in a first-round RT-PCR using the HTBI primer set. Each CDR3 protein is one row after TCRdb ran MiXCR on the multiplex PCR reads. The repertoire holds under 250,000 distinct CDR3 sequences, with roughly a sixth as singletons. Notes on this clonotype: The antigen remains unidentified.

What was sequenced was blood. This clonotype was obtained from a woman in her fifties or sixties with Graves' hyperthyroidism.

The CDR3 region is CASSVSSVADTQYF. CDR3 nucleotide sequence: TGTGCCAGCAGCGTTTCTTCCGTTGCAGATACGCAGTATTTT. The chain has TRBV9 and TRBJ2-3; D not resolved. CDR1 and CDR2 (germline): SGDLS, YYNGEE. This CDR3 has 14 residues. Trimming removed 2 bases from V and 4 bases from J, with 11 bases in between.